This passage covers 20 T cell receptor beta chains from one sample sequenced in a study of human T cells and chemical hapten exposure. TCRdb passed the RACE reads through MiXCR, listing each CDR3 protein once. Of tens of thousands of distinct CDR3 sequences in the sample, around 9.4% were seen once. As for time point: patch test 2, 6 weeks after DPC sensitization. Treatment noted: therapeutic diphenylcyclopropenone sensitization with weekly scalp DPC. The sequences come from whole blood, collected in connection with sensitization to the hapten diphenylcyclopropenone (DPC). The receptors shown here come from a woman in her fifties or sixties with alopecia areata. Some clones in this sample may be carry-over from other donors' samples.

This clonotype came up many times. This chain links TRBV7-2 with TRBJ2-1; TRBD2 agrees at 7 bases. V shed 1 base, J shed 4 bases, and the junction held 7 bases outside the gene matches. The CDR3 has 16 residues. From germline, CDR1 is SGHTA and CDR2 FQGNSA. The CDR3 DNA reads as TGTGCCAGCAGCTTAGACGGACTAGTGATTTACAATGAGCAGTTCTTC. Translated, it gives CASSLDGLVIYNEQFF.

This clonotype was detected only a few times. The chain employs TRBV18 and TRBJ2-3, with TRBD1 matching over 10 bases. Germline CDR1 reads KGHSH; CDR2 reads LQKENI. Trimming removed 2 bases from V and 3 bases from J; junction bases left unmatched: 5. The CDR3 covers 16 residues. The CDR3 reads CASSPTGTGVTDTQYF. The CDR3 DNA reads as TGTGCCAGCTCACCAACCGGGACAGGGGTAACAGATACGCAGTATTTT. Variable domain in full (rest from reference TRBV18 and TRBJ2-3): NAGVMQNPRHLVRRRGQEARLRCSPMKGHSHVYWYRQLPEEGLKFMVYLQKENIIDESGMPKERFSAEFPKEGPSILRIQQVVRGDSAAYFCASSPTGTGVTDTQYFGPGTRLTVL.

This clonotype occurred a few times. The chain has TRBV20-1 and TRBJ2-3, with TRBD2 identical over 10 bases. V shed 4 bases and J 4 bases; nucleotides not matched to a gene: 8. The CDR3 has 15 residues. Germline V CDR1 and CDR2: DFQATT, SNEGSKA (reference sequence). The CDR3 sequence is CSAKLGTSDADTQYF. CDR3 in DNA: TGCAGTGCTAAATTAGGGACTAGCGATGCAGATACGCAGTATTTT.

The chain is built from TRBV5-1 and TRBJ2-5, with TRBD1 matching 8 bases. Germline V gives CDR1 SGHRS, CDR2 YFSETQ. The CDR3 totals 14 residues. Trimming at V came to 4 bases and at J to 5 bases, leaving 7 bases not matched to a gene. CDR3 DNA: TGCGCCAGCAGCGGCGGACAGGGTAGGGAGACCCAGTACTTC. Its protein is CASSGGQGRETQYF.

The V call is TRBV20-1, the J call TRBJ2-2; 11 nucleotides match TRBD2. V gave up 5 bases and J gave up 16 bases; unmatched junction bases: 6. Germline V lookup: CDR1 DFQATT, CDR2 SNEGSKA (reference sequence). The CDR3 runs to 11 residues. CDR3: CSASLAGGWFF. The CDR3 nucleotides read TGCAGTGCTTCCCTAGCGGGGGGTTGGTTTTTT.

This clonotype has ten or more counts. The chain combines TRBV6-2 or TRBV6-3 with TRBJ2-7, with D perhaps assigned TRBD1 or TRBD2 (5 bases each). The CDR3 has 15 amino acids. The germline CDR1 and CDR2 sequences are MNHEY and SVGEGT. Trimming cost V 5 bases and J 2 bases, with 16 bases left between them. CDR3 amino acids: CASSATGTVAYEQYF. The CDR3 bases are TGTGCCAGCAGTGCAACCGGGACGGTCGCCTACGAGCAGTACTTC.

This clonotype has a handful of counts. The chain uses TRBV11-3 and TRBJ2-7; D may be TRBD2 (6 bases). Germline CDR1 and CDR2: SGHNT and YENEEA. V lost 5 bases, J lost 1 base, and 12 bases lay in between. CDR3 size: 14 residues. CDR3: CASSPAGWSYEQYF. The CDR3 nucleotides read TGTGCCAGCAGCCCTGCGGGGTGGTCCTACGAGCAGTACTTC.

There are a few counts of this clonotype. The chain has TRBV28 and TRBJ1-2; D is uncertain. V lost 3 bases and J 8 bases, leaving 7 bases between the germline ends. Germline V CDR1 and CDR2: MDHEN, SYDVKM. CDR3 length: 11 amino acids. CDR3 nucleotide sequence: TGTGCCAGCAGTTTCCGGGGAGGCTACACCTTC. It codes for CASSFRGGYTF.

About this clonotype: The junction and the germline gene differ at one end; a read error may be behind it. The chain is built from TRBV12-3 or TRBV12-4 and TRBJ2-2; 12 bases are a match to TRBD2. The CDR3 runs to 18 residues. CDR3 residues: CAGRMRLAGGPVTGELFF. As DNA, the CDR3 is TGTGCCGGCAGGATGAGGCTAGCGGGAGGGCCGGTAACCGGGGAGCTGTTTTTT.

This clonotype was found many times. The rearrangement joins TRBV18 to TRBJ1-1, with D unclear. The germline CDR1 and CDR2 sequences are KGHSH and LQKENI. V dropped 3 bases and J dropped 1 base, with 9 bases sitting between them. This CDR3 has 14 amino acids. DNA of the CDR3: TGTGCCAGCTCACCGCCTTTAAGGAACACTGAAGCTTTCTTT. Translating it yields CASSPPLRNTEAFF.

This clonotype was counted a few times. V and J are TRBV11-2 and TRBJ2-3; D perhaps matches TRBD2 (6 bases). Trimming removed 1 base at V and 9 bases at J, with 14 bases between. CDR3 size: 14 residues. Germline V CDR1 and CDR2: SGHAT, FQNNGV. CDR3 DNA: TGTGCCAGCAGCTTAGGACTAGATATAGAAACGCAGTATTTT. It specifies CASSLGLDIETQYF.

CDR3 DNA: TGCGCCAGCAGCTTAGGTAGCGGGATTTCCACCGGGGAGCTGTTTTTT. Translation: CASSLGSGISTGELFF. The chain recombines TRBV5-1 with TRBJ2-2, with 8 bases lining up with TRBD2. This CDR3 has 16 amino acids. V dropped 2 bases and J dropped 4; count of bases not matched to a gene: 7. CDR1 and CDR2 (germline): SGHRS, YFSETQ.

This chain links TRBV7-2 with TRBJ2-3; D unclear. Germline CDR1 is SGHTA and CDR2 is FQGNSA. The CDR3 is 13 amino acids. V was clipped by 2 bases and J by 3 bases, with 6 bases between them. CDR3 in amino acids: CASSLIWTDTQYF. CDR3 in DNA: TGTGCCAGCAGCTTAATCTGGACAGATACGCAGTATTTT.

This clonotype was detected many times. The chain couples TRBV6-2 or TRBV6-3 to TRBJ2-1; no clear D. CDR1 is MNHEY and CDR2 is SVGEGT in the germline V gene. The CDR3 consists of 12 residues. The ends were cut back, 0 bases at V and 13 bases at J, with 10 bases in the middle. The CDR3 loop reads CASSYSRVDQFF. As DNA, the CDR3 is TGTGCCAGCAGTTACTCTAGGGTTGATCAGTTCTTC.

Many counts were recorded for this clonotype. This chain links TRBV20-1 with TRBJ1-4; 7 bases line up with TRBD1. The CDR3 runs to 14 residues. Germline-derived CDR1 and CDR2 are DFQATT and SNEGSKA (reference sequence). J was trimmed by 7 bases and V by 5 bases; bases with no gene match: 10. CDR3 loop: CSAGPQGLGEKLFF. DNA for the CDR3: TGCAGTGCTGGGCCACAGGGGCTAGGTGAAAAACTGTTTTTT.

This clonotype has at least ten counts. J is TRBJ1-4 and V is TRBV7-9; D ambiguous. With 5 bases removed from V and 3 bases from J, the gap between germline ends came to 13 bases. The CDR3 length is 15 residues. Germline values: CDR1 SEHNR, CDR2 FQNEAQ (reference sequence). DNA for the CDR3: TGTGCCAGCAGCCATTCGGGTCGATCTAATGAAAAACTGTTTTTT. Its translation: CASSHSGRSNEKLFF. Combining the CDR3 with reference TRBV7-9 and TRBJ1-4 gives the whole variable domain DTGVSQNPRHKITKRGQNVTFRCDPISEHNRLYWYRQTLGQGPEFLTYFQNEAQLEKSRLLSDRFSAERPKGSFSTLEIQRTEQGDSAMYLCASSHSGRSNEKLFFGSGTQLSVL.

This clonotype was counted at least ten times. This chain links TRBV12-3 or TRBV12-4 with TRBJ2-2, with D possibly TRBD2 on 6 matching bases. The length of the CDR3 is 15 residues. Trimming shortened V by 5 bases and J by 3 bases, and 13 bases separated the two germline ends. The CDR3, as DNA: TGTGCCAGCAGTAACTTCCGGGACTACACCGGGGAGCTGTTTTTT. Translating it yields CASSNFRDYTGELFF.

V gene TRBV7-2 combines with J gene TRBJ2-1; tentatively, D is TRBD1 (5 bases). CDR1 and CDR2 (germline): SGHTA, FQGNSA. V was clipped by 4 bases and J by 6 bases, with 19 bases between them. CDR3 length: 16 amino acids. CDR3 coding DNA: TGTGCCAGCAGCTCGATCAGATCAGGGTTCCGCAATGAGCAGTTCTTC. This encodes CASSSIRSGFRNEQFF.

This clonotype turned up a few times. This chain joins TRBV18 and TRBJ1-1; D unclear. The CDR3 loop spans 13 amino acids. The V gene lost 2 bases and the J gene lost 0 bases, with 4 bases spanning the gap. Per the germline V gene, CDR1 is KGHSH and CDR2 is LQKENI. The CDR3 nucleotides read TGTGCCAGCTCACCAGCCTTGAACACTGAAGCTTTCTTT. Its protein product is CASSPALNTEAFF.

The rearrangement links TRBV7-2 to TRBJ2-3; the D is unclear. This CDR3 has 14 amino acids. V was trimmed by 5 bases and J by 4 bases, leaving 13 bases between them. CDR1 SGHTA and CDR2 FQGNSA come from the germline V gene. The CDR3 sequence is CASSPHQMPDTQYF. Written as DNA, the CDR3 is TGTGCCAGCAGCCCCCACCAGATGCCAGATACGCAGTATTTT.